The entry below describes one T cell receptor beta chain. Its antigen is unidentified. The sample comes from a study of cytomegalovirus exposure and HLA in healthy donors. The PCR used 60 Vbeta and 13 Jbeta primers. Sequenced by immunoSEQ multiplex PCR; TCRdb stores in-frame clones only, minus some. This table has approximately 95,000 clones, about 80% appearing once. The CDR3 spans 15 residues. Germline assignment: CDR1 SGHNT and CDR2 YYREEE (reference sequence). Trimming cost V 4 bases and J 3 bases, with 17 bases left between them. Whole-study findings and limits: Some public TCRs appeared in many individuals, while most sequences were rare. Later analysis reportedly placed an Asian-associated ancestry cluster below the approximately 650-donor mean in N-insertions. The likely explanation for a cluster of highly shared sequence variants was sequencing artifact.

The sequence was obtained from a man younger than 35 in good health and CMV-seropositive. The chain combines TRBV5-4 with TRBJ2-7; possible D gene TRBD1, 7 bases. Sample: PBMCs. CDR3 protein: CASSVDRRGNYEQYF. In nucleotides, the CDR3 is TGTGCCAGCAGCGTGGACAGGAGGGGTAACTACGAGCAGTACTTC.